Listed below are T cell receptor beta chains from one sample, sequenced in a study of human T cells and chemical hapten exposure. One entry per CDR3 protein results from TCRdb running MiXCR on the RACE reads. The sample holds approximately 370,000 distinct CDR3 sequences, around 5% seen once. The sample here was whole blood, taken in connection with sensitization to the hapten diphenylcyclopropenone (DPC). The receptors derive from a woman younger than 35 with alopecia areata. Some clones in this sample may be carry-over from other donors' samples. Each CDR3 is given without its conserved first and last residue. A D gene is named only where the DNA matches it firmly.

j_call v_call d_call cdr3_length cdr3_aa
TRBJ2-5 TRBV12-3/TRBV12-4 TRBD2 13 ASSLSGGHQETQY
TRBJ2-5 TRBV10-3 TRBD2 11 AISFGGQETQY
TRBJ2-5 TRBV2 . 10 ASSDLGETQY
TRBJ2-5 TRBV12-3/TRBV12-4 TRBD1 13 ASSSGQGDLETQY
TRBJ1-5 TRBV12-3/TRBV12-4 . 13 ASSFGDPGDQPQH
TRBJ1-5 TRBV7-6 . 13 ASSLQSGLNQPQH
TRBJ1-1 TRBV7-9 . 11 ASSLEFGREAF
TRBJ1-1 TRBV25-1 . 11 ASTRAGRTEAF
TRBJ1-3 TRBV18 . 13 ASSLLEGTGNTIY
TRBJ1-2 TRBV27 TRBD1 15 ASSISDRGHSVYGYT
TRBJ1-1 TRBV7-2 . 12 ASSTRGGVTEAF
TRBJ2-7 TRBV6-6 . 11 ASSHTSRIEQY
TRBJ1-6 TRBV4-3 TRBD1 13 ASSLRTGPNSPLH
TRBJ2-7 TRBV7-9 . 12 ASSLAGSSYEQY
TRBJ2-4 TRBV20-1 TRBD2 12 SSRPLAGENIQY
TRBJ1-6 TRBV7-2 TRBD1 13 ASSLGTVNDSPLH
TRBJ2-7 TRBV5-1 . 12 ASSLVPETYEQY
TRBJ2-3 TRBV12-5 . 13 ASGRPDGVTDTQY
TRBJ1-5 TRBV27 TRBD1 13 ASSPHRQGDQPQH
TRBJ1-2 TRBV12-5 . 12 ASGFGVGNYGYT
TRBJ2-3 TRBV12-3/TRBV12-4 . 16 ASRFGPYGSSSTDTQY
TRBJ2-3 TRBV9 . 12 ASMRITSTDTQY
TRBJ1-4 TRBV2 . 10 ASMGTNEKLF
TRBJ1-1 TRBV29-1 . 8 SVEVTGAF
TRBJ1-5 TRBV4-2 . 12 ASSQGEGGQPQH
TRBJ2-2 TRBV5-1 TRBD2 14 ASSLRTSGILGELF
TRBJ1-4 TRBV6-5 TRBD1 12 ASRATGAAGKLF
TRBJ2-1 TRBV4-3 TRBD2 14 ASSRPSGGPYNEQF
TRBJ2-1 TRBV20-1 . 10 SVRLVADEQF
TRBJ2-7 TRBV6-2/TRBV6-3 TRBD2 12 ASSYLAGAGEQY
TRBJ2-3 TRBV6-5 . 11 ASSLGFGDTQY
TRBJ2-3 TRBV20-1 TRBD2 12 SATTSGGTDTQY
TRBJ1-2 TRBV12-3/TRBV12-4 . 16 ASSLRSNPEGPNYGYT
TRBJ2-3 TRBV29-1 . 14 SVEEDGLPLGDTQY
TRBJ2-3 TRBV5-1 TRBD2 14 ASSLNGGVRTDTQY
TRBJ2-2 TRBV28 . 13 ASSLWQVEAGELF
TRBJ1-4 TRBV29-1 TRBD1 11 SVSRDRNEKLF
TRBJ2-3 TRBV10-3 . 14 AISGPSTASTDTQY
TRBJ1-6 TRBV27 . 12 ASSQGSAIRDLH
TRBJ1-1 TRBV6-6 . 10 ASRVADTEAF
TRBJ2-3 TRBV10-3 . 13 AISERPGFSDTQY
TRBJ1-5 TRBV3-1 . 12 ASSEQGGGQPQH
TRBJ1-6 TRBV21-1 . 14 ASSPLLGQGNSPLH
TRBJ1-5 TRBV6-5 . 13 ASGQTGTSNQPQH
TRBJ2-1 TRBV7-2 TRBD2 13 ASGPRTSGYNEQF
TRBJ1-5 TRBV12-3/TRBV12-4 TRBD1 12 ASSGTGGYQPQH
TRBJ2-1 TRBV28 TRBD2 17 ASRKPGLEYTSSYNEQF
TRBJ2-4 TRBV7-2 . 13 ASSFEEFDKNIQY
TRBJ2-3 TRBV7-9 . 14 ASRDNREGPTDTQY
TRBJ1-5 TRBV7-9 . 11 ASSLQGMQPQH
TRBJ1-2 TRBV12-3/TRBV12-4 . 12 ASSSQGGGYGYT